The 5 T cell receptor beta chains below all came from one sample that was sequenced in a study of beta chain features in type 1 diabetes. Study-level points and caveats: Researchers report that Type 1 diabetes patients had moderately but significantly shorter TCRB CDR3s across all four CD4+ subsets.

Since all of the isolated RNA was reverse transcribed, expressed TCRB transcripts were what got sequenced. TCRdb's table, derived via immunoSEQ multiplex PCR, lists solely in-frame clones and lacks some. The data contain 93,000 or so clones, under 30% of them singletons. Antigens of these TCRs are unknown. Input material: central memory CD4+ T cells from blood. The receptors stem from a woman younger than 35 with type 1 diabetes.

V and J are TRBV30 and TRBJ2-2; 7 nucleotides align to TRBD1. Germline V gives CDR1 GTSNPN, CDR2 SVGIG (reference sequence). The CDR3 is made up of 16 amino acids. Trimming at V came to 3 bases and at J to 2 bases, leaving 9 bases not matched to a gene. This CDR3 is CAWSETDRLNTGELFF. CDR3 nucleotide sequence: TGTGCCTGGAGCGAAACGGACAGGCTTAACACCGGGGAGCTGTTTTTT.

This clone has more than one count but fewer than ten. J is TRBJ2-2 and V is TRBV7-9, with D maybe TRBD2 (6 bases). The ends were cut back, 3 bases at V and 1 base at J, with 12 bases in the middle. The CDR3 sequence is 16 residues long. The V gene's germline CDR1 is SEHNR and CDR2 FQNEAQ (reference sequence). CDR3 DNA sequence: TGTGCCAGCAGCTTGGGTAGCGGCCTGAACACCGGGGAGCTGTTTTTT. It encodes CASSLGSGLNTGELFF.

This clone was detected a few times. The chain has TRBV7-2 and TRBJ2-7; TRBD1 might be the D (5 bases). Germline CDR1 is SGHTA and CDR2 is FQGNSA. The CDR3 sequence is 13 residues long. Trimming stripped 4 bases from V and 2 bases from J, with 9 bases between. In DNA, the CDR3 is TGTGCCAGCAGCTCAGGGAATCCCTACGAGCAGTACTTC. Its protein is CASSSGNPYEQYF.

This clone was found a few times. V is TRBV7-3 and J is TRBJ2-7, with 9 nucleotides matching TRBD2. The CDR3 spans 15 residues. The J segment lost 3 bases and the V segment lost 1 base, leaving 4 bases of the junction unmatched. Germline V gene lookup returns CDR1 SGHTA and CDR2 FQGTGA. CDR3 loop: CASSLRLAGNYEQYF. The DNA of the CDR3 is TGTGCCAGCAGCTTAAGGCTAGCGGGAAACTACGAGCAGTACTTC.

The V call is TRBV11-1, the J call TRBJ2-5; D may be TRBD1 (5 bases). The J call may be faulty, since TRBJ2-7 better matches the DNA end. This CDR3 region has 17 residues. The germline gives CDR1 SGHAT, CDR2 FQDESV (reference sequence). CDR3 in amino acids: CASSSYPHRSPSYEQYF. The CDR3 coding sequence is TGTGCCAGCAGCTCCTACCCTCACAGGTCACCCTCCTACGAGCAGTACTTC.